This TCR beta chain emerged from a study of yellow fever vaccine responses in identical twins. Whole-study results and caveats: Reported findings indicate that twins' vaccine T cell responses seemed partially convergent, partially personalized.

TCRdb called the RT-PCR reads again in MiXCR, with one record for every CDR3 protein. The table shows over 8,500 distinct CDR3 sequences, with over 60% occurring only once. To note about this clonotype: Antigen specificity is unknown.

Material: T cells from blood (PBMCs), unsorted or a sorted subset (not recorded which), obtained before or after yellow fever vaccination (not recorded which). The origin of this receptor is a woman aged 18-29 years who received the yellow fever vaccine.

CDR3 sequence: CASRGLGNEQFF. CDR3 in DNA: TGTGCCAGCAGAGGACTAGGCAATGAGCAGTTCTTC. The chain has TRBV9 and TRBJ2-1, with 7 bases matching TRBD2. Germline V gene sequence: CDR1 SGDLS, CDR2 YYNGEE. CDR3 length equals 12 residues. After removal of 5 bases from V and 6 bases from J, the junction contained 2 bases not matched to a gene.